The 12 T cell receptor beta chains presented below share a single source sample, sequenced in a study of blood T cell repertoires in COVID-19. TCRdb keeps only in-frame clones here, not all; method: immunoSEQ multiplex PCR. The table lists 68,000 or so clones, roughly nine tenths of them singletons. Specimen: peripheral blood. The receptors here all came from a woman between 45 and 65 years old with COVID-19, enrolled during active disease.

The rearrangement joins TRBV7-9 to TRBJ2-7; D might be TRBD2 (6 bases). The CDR3 is 13 residues long. V lost 3 bases and J 6 bases, leaving 12 bases between the germline ends. Looked up from germline, CDR1 is SEHNR and CDR2 is FQNEAQ (reference sequence). The CDR3 sequence: CASSLTSGGEQYF. The DNA of the CDR3 is TGTGCCAGCAGCTTGACGTCCGGGGGCGAGCAGTACTTC. Variable domain in full (rest from reference TRBV7-9 and TRBJ2-7): DTGVSQNPRHKITKRGQNVTFRCDPISEHNRLYWYRQTLGQGPEFLTYFQNEAQLEKSRLLSDRFSAERPKGSFSTLEIQRTEQGDSAMYLCASSLTSGGEQYFGPGTRLTVT.

This chain connects TRBV27 to TRBJ2-3; D perhaps matches TRBD2 (6 bases). The CDR3 is made up of 15 amino acids. Germline CDR1 MNHEY, CDR2 SMNVEV (reference sequence). Trimming removed 3 bases at V and 4 bases at J, with 14 bases between. CDR3 coding DNA: TGTGCCAGCAGTTTGGGCTGGACTACATCAGATACGCAGTATTTT. This codes for CASSLGWTTSDTQYF.

The rearrangement uses TRBV18 and TRBJ2-3; D is ambiguous. The CDR3 covers 11 residues. Trimming took off 3 bases at V and 6 bases at J, with 4 bases between the two ends. Per germline, CDR1 KGHSH and CDR2 LQKENI. CDR3 sequence reads: CASSPQDTQYF. CDR3 nucleotide sequence: TGTGCCAGCTCACCGCAGGATACGCAGTATTTT.

The gene calls are TRBV6-5 and TRBJ2-7, with D possibly matching TRBD1 (6 bases). V lost 6 bases and J 3 bases, leaving 12 bases between the germline ends. Germline loops: CDR1 MNHEY, CDR2 SVGAGI. This CDR3 has 13 amino acids. The CDR3 region is CASRGTRVYEQYF. DNA of the CDR3: TGTGCCAGCAGGGGGACAAGGGTCTACGAGCAGTACTTC.

The chain links TRBV15 to TRBJ2-7; 7 bases match TRBD1. Unmatched junction bases numbered 18, after V lost 6 bases and J lost 7 bases. CDR3 length: 16 residues. CDR1 is LNHNV and CDR2 is YYDKDF in the germline V gene (reference sequence). CDR3 bases: TGTGCCACCAGAGAAGGGGGCCTACTTGAGTACGAGGAGCAGTACTTC. Translated, it gives CATREGGLLEYEEQYF. The full variable domain, in which reference TRBV15 and TRBJ2-7 provide the parts outside the CDR3, is DAMVIQNPRYQVTQFGKPVTLSCSQTLNHNVMYWYQQKSSQAPKLLFHYYDKDFNNEADTPDNFQSRRPNTSFCFLDIRSPGLGDTAMYLCATREGGLLEYEEQYFGPGTRLTVT.

This rearrangement joins TRBV5-4 to TRBJ2-3, with D hard to call. The CDR3 consists of 16 residues. The V gene lost 1 base and the J gene lost 2 bases, with 14 bases spanning the gap. Germline-derived CDR1 and CDR2 are SGHNT and YYREEE (reference sequence). CDR3: CASSLYVFPNTDTQYF. The CDR3 coding sequence is TGTGCCAGCAGCTTGTACGTCTTCCCTAACACAGATACGCAGTATTTT.

J is TRBJ2-5 and V is TRBV29-1; 8 nucleotides match TRBD1. Germline V gene sequence: CDR1 SQVTM, CDR2 ANQGSEA. There are 15 residues in the CDR3. V dropped 7 bases and J dropped 5; count of bases not matched to a gene: 15. CDR3 nucleotide sequence: TGCAGCGGTACAGCCGGGACAGGACCAAAGGAGACCCAGTACTTC. It translates to CSGTAGTGPKETQYF. Full variable domain (remainder filled in from reference TRBV29-1 and TRBJ2-5): SAVISQKPSRDICQRGTSLTIQCQVDSQVTMMFWYRQQPGQSLTLIATANQGSEATYESGFVIDKFPISRPNLTFSTLTVSNMSPEDSSIYLCSGTAGTGPKETQYFGPGTRLLVL.

This clone was observed a single time. A read error may account for a junction end that differs from germline. The chain combines TRBV11-3 with TRBJ2-1; D might be TRBD1 or TRBD2, each matching 6 bases. Germline values: CDR1 SGHNT, CDR2 YENEEA. This CDR3 has 15 amino acids. CDR3: CASSLEGDFLNEQFF. CDR3 sequence (DNA): TGTGCCAGCAGCCTAGAGGGGGACTTTCTAAATGAGCAGTTCTTC.

The chain has TRBV7-9 and TRBJ1-5, with a weak D call TRBD1 (5 bases). CDR1 is SEHNR, CDR2 FQNEAQ, per germline (reference sequence). V gave up 4 bases and J gave up 4 bases, with 11 bases separating them. The CDR3 consists of 14 residues. CDR3 nucleotide sequence: TGTGCCAGCAGCTCCGGGGGGTTTAATCAGCCCCAGCATTTT. The encoded protein is CASSSGGFNQPQHF.

CDR3 amino acids: CASSWGQGAKYEQYF. For the CDR3, the DNA is TGCGCCAGCAGCTGGGGACAGGGAGCCAAATACGAGCAGTACTTC. The chain joins TRBV5-1 to TRBJ2-7, with 9 bases identical to TRBD1. Trimming took 3 bases from V and 4 from J; bases not matched to a gene: 8. Germline-derived CDR1 and CDR2 are SGHRS and YFSETQ. The CDR3 loop spans 15 amino acids.

The chain recombines TRBV10-3 with TRBJ2-1; 10 positions agree with TRBD1. The V gene end was trimmed by 7 bases and the J gene end by 2 bases; junction bases not matched to a gene: 5. The germline gives CDR1 ENHRY, CDR2 SYGVKD. The CDR3 extends over 15 amino acids. Written as DNA, the CDR3 is TGTGCCATCAATGGTGGGACAGGGGCCTACAATGAGCAGTTCTTC. Amino acids: CAINGGTGAYNEQFF.

The chain recombines TRBV28 with TRBJ1-2, with 7 bases fitting TRBD1. V lost 6 bases, J lost 7 bases, and 11 bases stayed unmatched. Germline values: CDR1 MDHEN, CDR2 SYDVKM. This CDR3 is 14 amino acids long. CDR3 in DNA: TGTGCCAGCAGCTCATTATGGGACAGCTCTGGCTACACCTTC. Translation gives CASSSLWDSSGYTF.